A single sample is the source of the 23 T cell receptor beta chains below, sequenced in a study of blood T cells in healthy people across ages. Then a second PCR, running about 6 to 12 cycles, was carried out with a sample-barcoded 5' primer and a J-beta primer mix. TCRdb called the 5' RACE reads again in MiXCR, with one record for every CDR3 protein. The sample yields around 1.5 million distinct CDR3 sequences, about 40% seen once. Sequenced input: blood. Every receptor here comes from a woman younger than 35 in good health.

The chain has TRBV9 and TRBJ2-2; the match to TRBD2 covers 8 bases. Unmatched junction bases numbered 7, after V lost 3 bases and J lost 0 bases. Germline loops: CDR1 SGDLS, CDR2 YYNGEE. The length of the CDR3 is 17 residues. CDR3 amino acids: CASSDSAGAANTGELFF. The CDR3 DNA is TGTGCCAGCAGCGACTCAGCGGGGGCCGCGAACACCGGGGAGCTGTTTTTT.

This clonotype has only a few counts. The V gene is TRBV4-1, the J gene TRBJ2-1; no reliable D call. This CDR3 spans 17 amino acids. From germline, CDR1 is MGHRA and CDR2 YSYEKL. The V gene lost 0 bases and the J gene lost 3 bases, with 15 bases spanning the gap. CDR3 loop: CASSQDRSQTNYNEQFF. DNA for the CDR3: TGCGCCAGCAGCCAAGATAGGTCCCAGACAAACTACAATGAGCAGTTCTTC.

The chain has TRBV29-1 and TRBJ1-4; possibly TRBD1 for D (6 bases). The length of the CDR3 is 13 residues. Per the germline V gene, CDR1 is SQVTM and CDR2 is ANQGSEA. Trimming took off 6 bases at V and 7 bases at J, with 15 bases between the two ends. The CDR3 bases are TGCAGCGTCGTACAGGGATCTAGTGAAAAACTGTTTTTT. Residues: CSVVQGSSEKLFF.

The chain links TRBV2 to TRBJ2-5; 11 bases are shared with TRBD2. Germline loops: CDR1 SNHLY, CDR2 FYNNEI. This CDR3 contains 14 residues. Trimming cost V 5 bases and J 3 bases; bases outside gene matches: 2. The CDR3 nucleotides are TGTGCCAGCAGTATGACTAGCGGGAAAGAGACCCAGTACTTC. Its protein product is CASSMTSGKETQYF.

The chain combines TRBV6-5 with TRBJ1-1, with 10 bases lining up with TRBD1. Per the germline V gene, CDR1 is MNHEY and CDR2 is SVGAGI. This CDR3 has 15 amino acids. The V segment lost 4 bases and the J segment 7 bases; nucleotides outside the gene matches: 9. The CDR3 region is CASSSQTGGKVEAFF. The CDR3 nucleotides are TGTGCCAGCAGTTCCCAGACAGGGGGCAAGGTTGAAGCTTTCTTT.

This sequence joins TRBV7-8 and TRBJ1-1; D is perhaps TRBD1 (5 bases). The CDR3 is 15 amino acids. Trimming stripped 6 bases from V and 13 bases from J, with 27 bases between. CDR1 is SGHVS, CDR2 FQNEAQ, per germline. The CDR3 DNA sequence: TGTGCCAGCAGACCTACCGGGACGGCGGCCGAAAAGGTTTTCTTT. Protein: CASRPTGTAAEKVFF.

The gene calls are TRBV7-9 and TRBJ2-1; unclear D gene. The J call may be in error: the DNA end matches TRBJ2-7 better. The length of the CDR3 is 13 residues. CDR1 SEHNR and CDR2 FQNEAQ come from the germline V gene (reference sequence). DNA for the CDR3: TGTGCCAGCAGCTACGGCTCCTACAATGAGCAGTACTTC. Translated: CASSYGSYNEQYF.

In this sample, this clonotype turned up a few times. The V and J genes are TRBV7-2 and TRBJ2-7; 11 bases match TRBD2. Germline V lookup: CDR1 SGHTA, CDR2 FQGNSA. This CDR3 spans 15 amino acids. V lost 5 bases to trimming and J lost 2 bases; unmatched junction nucleotides: 5. CDR3 sequence reads: CASSGWTSGPYEQYF. The CDR3 nucleotides are TGTGCCAGCAGCGGATGGACTAGCGGGCCCTACGAGCAGTACTTC.

The chain recombines TRBV6-6 with TRBJ2-5; a weak D match, TRBD1 (5 bases). Between the trimmed V and J ends, which lost 0 bases and 2 bases, there was a span of 13 bases. CDR3 size: 16 residues. Germline V gene data show CDR1 as MNHNY and CDR2 as SVGAGI (reference sequence). This chain's CDR3 is CASSYSQTALQETQYF. In DNA, the CDR3 is TGTGCCAGCAGTTACTCACAGACAGCTTTGCAAGAGACCCAGTACTTC.

The chain links TRBV12-3 or TRBV12-4 to TRBJ2-1, with D maybe TRBD2 (5 bases). V lost 7 bases to trimming and J lost 7 bases, with 11 bases between them. CDR3 size: 12 residues. CDR3 in amino acids: CASKQEENEQFF. CDR3 nucleotides: TGTGCCAGCAAGCAGGAGGAAAATGAGCAGTTCTTC.

This rearrangement joins TRBV25-1 to TRBJ2-1; TRBD2 agrees at 10 bases. V lost 3 bases to trimming and J lost 7 bases; unmatched junction nucleotides: 9. The CDR3 contains 16 residues. The germline CDR1 and CDR2 sequences are MGHDK and SYGVNS. CDR3 nucleotides: TGTGCCAGCAGTGACGATCCGGCGACTAGCGGGAATGAGCAGTTCTTC. Translation gives CASSDDPATSGNEQFF.

As concerns this clonotype: This may be a read error: a much more frequent sequence differs by one nucleotide. The chain uses TRBV4-1 and TRBJ2-7; D remains unclear. V was clipped by 5 bases and J by 2 bases, with 13 bases between them. The CDR3 is 14 amino acids. Germline V gene data show CDR1 as MGHRA and CDR2 as YSYEKL. CDR3 sequence (DNA): TGCGCCAGCAGCGCCAATGAGCTAGCCTACGAGCAGTACTTC. This sequence encodes CASSANELAYEQYF.

The chain recombines TRBV27 with TRBJ1-1; D is ambiguous. Deletions cut 6 bases from V and 3 bases from J, with 14 bases between. This CDR3 region has 14 residues. Germline values: CDR1 MNHEY, CDR2 SMNVEV (reference sequence). CDR3 in amino acids: CASSPWRGDTEAFF. CDR3 coding DNA: TGTGCCAGCAGCCCTTGGCGGGGAGACACTGAAGCTTTCTTT.

The rearrangement links TRBV20-1 to TRBJ1-5; D unresolved. CDR1 is DFQATT and CDR2 is SNEGSKA in the germline V gene (reference sequence). V dropped 1 base and J dropped 3 bases, with 13 bases sitting between them. CDR3 size: 15 residues. Written as DNA, the CDR3 is TGCAGTGCTAGAGGAAGTGGACGGGTCAATCAGCCCCAGCATTTT. As protein: CSARGSGRVNQPQHF.

The chain combines TRBV2 with TRBJ2-1, with 11 positions matching TRBD2. The CDR3 covers 14 residues. The germline V gene encodes CDR1 SNHLY and CDR2 FYNNEI. J was trimmed by 10 bases and V by 5 bases; bases with no gene match: 7. This CDR3 is CASSLTGTSGEQFF. The CDR3 nucleotides read TGTGCCAGCAGTCTTACCGGGACTAGCGGCGAGCAGTTCTTC.

A remark on this clonotype: At one of its ends the junction is not consistent with the germline gene, which may arise from a read error. The chain carries TRBV2 and TRBJ2-3; the match to TRBD1 covers 10 bases. The CDR3 is 15 residues long. The V gene's germline CDR1 is SNHLY and CDR2 FYNNEI. The CDR3 DNA reads as TGCGCCAGCAGCGGACAGGGGGGGAGCACAGATACGCAGTATTTT. As protein: CASSGQGGSTDTQYF.

In this sample, this clonotype turned up a few times. This chain connects TRBV9 to TRBJ1-6; D is uncertain. This CDR3 has 16 amino acids. CDR1 and CDR2 from the germline V gene are SGDLS and YYNGEE. V was cut by 4 bases and J by 0 bases, with 11 bases left in between. The CDR3 DNA follows: TGTGCCAGCAGCCCGCAGGCCAGCTCCTATAATTCACCCCTCCACTTT. It translates to CASSPQASSYNSPLHF. Complete variable domain (other parts from reference TRBV9 and TRBJ1-6): DSGVTQTPKHLITATGQRVTLRCSPRSGDLSVYWYQQSLDQGLQFLIQYYNGEERAKGNILERFSAQQFPDLHSELNLSSLELGDSALYFCASSPQASSYNSPLHFGNGTRLTVT.

The table lists this clonotype with a few counts. This rearrangement joins TRBV13 to TRBJ2-2; 9 nucleotides line up with TRBD2. The CDR3 length is 15 residues. V lost 1 base to trimming and J lost 5 bases; unmatched junction nucleotides: 2. Germline lookup yields CDR1 PRHDT and CDR2 FYEKMQ (reference sequence). CDR3 coding DNA: TGTGCCAGCAGCTTAGAAGCGGGAGGAACCGGGGAGCTGTTTTTT. This gives the protein CASSLEAGGTGELFF.

A few counts support this clonotype. The chain combines TRBV11-2 with TRBJ2-5; 12 nucleotides align to TRBD2. This CDR3 has 16 amino acids. Trimming cost V 5 bases and J 5 bases; bases outside gene matches: 9. CDR1 SGHAT and CDR2 FQNNGV come from the germline V gene. The DNA for the CDR3 is TGTGCCAGCAGCGTCTGGACTAGCGGGAAAACGGAGACCCAGTACTTC. Its protein product is CASSVWTSGKTETQYF.

The chain has TRBV4-2 and TRBJ1-1, with 8 bases identical to TRBD1. The CDR3 runs 15 residues. Unmatched junction bases numbered 4, after V lost 1 base and J lost 3 bases. CDR1 and CDR2 from the germline V gene are LGHNA and YNFKEQ. CDR3 region: CASSQGHRGDTEAFF. The CDR3 bases are TGTGCCAGCAGCCAAGGTCACAGGGGGGACACTGAAGCTTTCTTT.

The chain combines TRBV7-9 with TRBJ2-1; D is perhaps TRBD1 or TRBD2 (6 bases each). The V end lost 4 bases, the J end lost 6 bases, and 16 bases lay between the germline ends. The germline V gene encodes CDR1 SEHNR and CDR2 FQNEAQ (reference sequence). The CDR3 is 15 amino acids. The CDR3 nucleotides are TGTGCCAGCAGCTCCCGGGGGCTCGGCATCAATGAGCAGTTCTTC. Protein sequence: CASSSRGLGINEQFF.

The genes are TRBV4-1 and TRBJ2-1; possibly TRBD2 for D (6 bases). Per germline, CDR1 MGHRA and CDR2 YSYEKL. The CDR3 contains 16 residues. V lost 4 bases and J lost 9, with 22 bases in between. Here the CDR3 reads CASSRRAGLDYSEQFF. DNA of the CDR3: TGCGCCAGCAGCCGGCGTGCCGGACTGGACTATAGTGAGCAGTTCTTC.

The chain links TRBV7-2 to TRBJ2-7, with 7 bases identical to TRBD2. The J call may be mistaken, given a closer DNA end match to TRBJ2-5. The CDR3 extends over 14 amino acids. Germline-derived CDR1 and CDR2 are SGHTA and FQGNSA. CDR3 DNA: TGTGCCAGCAGCTTAGGGCGGGGGAGGCAGACCCAGTACTTC. Amino acid sequence: CASSLGRGRQTQYF.